This TCR beta chain comes out of a study of CD8 T cells in Susac syndrome (dated by TCRdb to the late 2010s). Notes on the research overall: The study used repertoire sequencing to test whether antigen drove CD8+ T cell activation and differentiation in Susac syndrome. Broader findings and caveats from the paper: The study acknowledged that relatively few individuals were included in the TCR sequencing and HLA analysis.

RNA was extracted using the RNeasy kit, and about 0.5 to 1 ug of the RNA was reverse transcribed with random hexamers. The immunoSEQ multiplex PCR assay, which covers 54 Vbeta and 13 Jbeta segments, was used to amplify TCR beta CDR3 regions. Bias from PCR amplification was corrected by using a synthetic template baseline for primer optimization and for computational correction. In the source study's methods: Reads were annotated to V, D and J genes per IMGT and analyzed with immunoSEQ Analyzer, keeping only productive sequences. Clonality was calculated as one minus the Shannon entropy normalized by log2 of the number of productive unique sequences. For each patient and control, public and private clones were evaluated within the 100 most prevalent clones. Clones were defined as Susac-specific if absent from the healthy and MS cohorts, from approximately 1,100 published viral clones and from other ImmuneACCESS disease sequences. TCRdb trimmed public reads at Q25 via fastp, called clones via MiXCR and kept in-frame beta chains. Rows are combined by CDR3 protein, so each entry shows the most common genes and DNA. The V and J calls shown here were made by TCRdb, not taken from the authors' results. For this sample the table gives 150,000 to 250,000 distinct CDR3 sequences, of which 90% to 95% were detected only once. The biggest ten clones account for about 0.096% of the sample.

High-throughput TCR beta sequencing profiled peripheral blood CD8+ and CD4+ T cells from healthy donors, Susac syndrome patients and multiple sclerosis patients. Multiple sclerosis controls were treatment-naive patients with stable or active relapsing-remitting disease fulfilling revised McDonald criteria. CD8+ TEMRA cells were enriched by FACS, while bulk CD8+ and CD4+ T cells were purified by magnetic negative isolation. Blood was collected in EDTA tubes and processed within 24 hours, with PBMCs isolated through density gradient centrifugation. PBMCs intended for TCR sequencing were cryopreserved in liquid nitrogen and thawed later in a water bath at 37 degrees C. A purity of at least 90% was achieved for sorted or isolated CD4+, CD8+ and CD8+ TEMRA cells. About this clonotype: The clone's antigen remains unknown. Per-base qualities were not stored, and no clone one base away is much larger.

Trimming costs V 10 bases and J 2 bases, and their ends lie 12 bases apart. Spanning cysteine to phenylalanine, the CDR3 consists of 12 amino acids. The read is trimmed to its CDR3 DNA, 36 bases read in frame from base 1. As encoded in the germline V gene, CDR1 is MRHNA while CDR2 is SNTAGT. The rearranged segments are TRBV6-4 and TRBJ2-7; the D element might be TRBD1 or TRBD2, as each aligns at 5 bases. The receptor comes from a human donor with multiple sclerosis. Sequencing was done on a sample of CD4+ T cells from PBMCs. The nucleotide sequence is TGTGCCACCCCCGAGGGGACCTACGAGCAGTACTTC. It codes for CATPEGTYEQYF.